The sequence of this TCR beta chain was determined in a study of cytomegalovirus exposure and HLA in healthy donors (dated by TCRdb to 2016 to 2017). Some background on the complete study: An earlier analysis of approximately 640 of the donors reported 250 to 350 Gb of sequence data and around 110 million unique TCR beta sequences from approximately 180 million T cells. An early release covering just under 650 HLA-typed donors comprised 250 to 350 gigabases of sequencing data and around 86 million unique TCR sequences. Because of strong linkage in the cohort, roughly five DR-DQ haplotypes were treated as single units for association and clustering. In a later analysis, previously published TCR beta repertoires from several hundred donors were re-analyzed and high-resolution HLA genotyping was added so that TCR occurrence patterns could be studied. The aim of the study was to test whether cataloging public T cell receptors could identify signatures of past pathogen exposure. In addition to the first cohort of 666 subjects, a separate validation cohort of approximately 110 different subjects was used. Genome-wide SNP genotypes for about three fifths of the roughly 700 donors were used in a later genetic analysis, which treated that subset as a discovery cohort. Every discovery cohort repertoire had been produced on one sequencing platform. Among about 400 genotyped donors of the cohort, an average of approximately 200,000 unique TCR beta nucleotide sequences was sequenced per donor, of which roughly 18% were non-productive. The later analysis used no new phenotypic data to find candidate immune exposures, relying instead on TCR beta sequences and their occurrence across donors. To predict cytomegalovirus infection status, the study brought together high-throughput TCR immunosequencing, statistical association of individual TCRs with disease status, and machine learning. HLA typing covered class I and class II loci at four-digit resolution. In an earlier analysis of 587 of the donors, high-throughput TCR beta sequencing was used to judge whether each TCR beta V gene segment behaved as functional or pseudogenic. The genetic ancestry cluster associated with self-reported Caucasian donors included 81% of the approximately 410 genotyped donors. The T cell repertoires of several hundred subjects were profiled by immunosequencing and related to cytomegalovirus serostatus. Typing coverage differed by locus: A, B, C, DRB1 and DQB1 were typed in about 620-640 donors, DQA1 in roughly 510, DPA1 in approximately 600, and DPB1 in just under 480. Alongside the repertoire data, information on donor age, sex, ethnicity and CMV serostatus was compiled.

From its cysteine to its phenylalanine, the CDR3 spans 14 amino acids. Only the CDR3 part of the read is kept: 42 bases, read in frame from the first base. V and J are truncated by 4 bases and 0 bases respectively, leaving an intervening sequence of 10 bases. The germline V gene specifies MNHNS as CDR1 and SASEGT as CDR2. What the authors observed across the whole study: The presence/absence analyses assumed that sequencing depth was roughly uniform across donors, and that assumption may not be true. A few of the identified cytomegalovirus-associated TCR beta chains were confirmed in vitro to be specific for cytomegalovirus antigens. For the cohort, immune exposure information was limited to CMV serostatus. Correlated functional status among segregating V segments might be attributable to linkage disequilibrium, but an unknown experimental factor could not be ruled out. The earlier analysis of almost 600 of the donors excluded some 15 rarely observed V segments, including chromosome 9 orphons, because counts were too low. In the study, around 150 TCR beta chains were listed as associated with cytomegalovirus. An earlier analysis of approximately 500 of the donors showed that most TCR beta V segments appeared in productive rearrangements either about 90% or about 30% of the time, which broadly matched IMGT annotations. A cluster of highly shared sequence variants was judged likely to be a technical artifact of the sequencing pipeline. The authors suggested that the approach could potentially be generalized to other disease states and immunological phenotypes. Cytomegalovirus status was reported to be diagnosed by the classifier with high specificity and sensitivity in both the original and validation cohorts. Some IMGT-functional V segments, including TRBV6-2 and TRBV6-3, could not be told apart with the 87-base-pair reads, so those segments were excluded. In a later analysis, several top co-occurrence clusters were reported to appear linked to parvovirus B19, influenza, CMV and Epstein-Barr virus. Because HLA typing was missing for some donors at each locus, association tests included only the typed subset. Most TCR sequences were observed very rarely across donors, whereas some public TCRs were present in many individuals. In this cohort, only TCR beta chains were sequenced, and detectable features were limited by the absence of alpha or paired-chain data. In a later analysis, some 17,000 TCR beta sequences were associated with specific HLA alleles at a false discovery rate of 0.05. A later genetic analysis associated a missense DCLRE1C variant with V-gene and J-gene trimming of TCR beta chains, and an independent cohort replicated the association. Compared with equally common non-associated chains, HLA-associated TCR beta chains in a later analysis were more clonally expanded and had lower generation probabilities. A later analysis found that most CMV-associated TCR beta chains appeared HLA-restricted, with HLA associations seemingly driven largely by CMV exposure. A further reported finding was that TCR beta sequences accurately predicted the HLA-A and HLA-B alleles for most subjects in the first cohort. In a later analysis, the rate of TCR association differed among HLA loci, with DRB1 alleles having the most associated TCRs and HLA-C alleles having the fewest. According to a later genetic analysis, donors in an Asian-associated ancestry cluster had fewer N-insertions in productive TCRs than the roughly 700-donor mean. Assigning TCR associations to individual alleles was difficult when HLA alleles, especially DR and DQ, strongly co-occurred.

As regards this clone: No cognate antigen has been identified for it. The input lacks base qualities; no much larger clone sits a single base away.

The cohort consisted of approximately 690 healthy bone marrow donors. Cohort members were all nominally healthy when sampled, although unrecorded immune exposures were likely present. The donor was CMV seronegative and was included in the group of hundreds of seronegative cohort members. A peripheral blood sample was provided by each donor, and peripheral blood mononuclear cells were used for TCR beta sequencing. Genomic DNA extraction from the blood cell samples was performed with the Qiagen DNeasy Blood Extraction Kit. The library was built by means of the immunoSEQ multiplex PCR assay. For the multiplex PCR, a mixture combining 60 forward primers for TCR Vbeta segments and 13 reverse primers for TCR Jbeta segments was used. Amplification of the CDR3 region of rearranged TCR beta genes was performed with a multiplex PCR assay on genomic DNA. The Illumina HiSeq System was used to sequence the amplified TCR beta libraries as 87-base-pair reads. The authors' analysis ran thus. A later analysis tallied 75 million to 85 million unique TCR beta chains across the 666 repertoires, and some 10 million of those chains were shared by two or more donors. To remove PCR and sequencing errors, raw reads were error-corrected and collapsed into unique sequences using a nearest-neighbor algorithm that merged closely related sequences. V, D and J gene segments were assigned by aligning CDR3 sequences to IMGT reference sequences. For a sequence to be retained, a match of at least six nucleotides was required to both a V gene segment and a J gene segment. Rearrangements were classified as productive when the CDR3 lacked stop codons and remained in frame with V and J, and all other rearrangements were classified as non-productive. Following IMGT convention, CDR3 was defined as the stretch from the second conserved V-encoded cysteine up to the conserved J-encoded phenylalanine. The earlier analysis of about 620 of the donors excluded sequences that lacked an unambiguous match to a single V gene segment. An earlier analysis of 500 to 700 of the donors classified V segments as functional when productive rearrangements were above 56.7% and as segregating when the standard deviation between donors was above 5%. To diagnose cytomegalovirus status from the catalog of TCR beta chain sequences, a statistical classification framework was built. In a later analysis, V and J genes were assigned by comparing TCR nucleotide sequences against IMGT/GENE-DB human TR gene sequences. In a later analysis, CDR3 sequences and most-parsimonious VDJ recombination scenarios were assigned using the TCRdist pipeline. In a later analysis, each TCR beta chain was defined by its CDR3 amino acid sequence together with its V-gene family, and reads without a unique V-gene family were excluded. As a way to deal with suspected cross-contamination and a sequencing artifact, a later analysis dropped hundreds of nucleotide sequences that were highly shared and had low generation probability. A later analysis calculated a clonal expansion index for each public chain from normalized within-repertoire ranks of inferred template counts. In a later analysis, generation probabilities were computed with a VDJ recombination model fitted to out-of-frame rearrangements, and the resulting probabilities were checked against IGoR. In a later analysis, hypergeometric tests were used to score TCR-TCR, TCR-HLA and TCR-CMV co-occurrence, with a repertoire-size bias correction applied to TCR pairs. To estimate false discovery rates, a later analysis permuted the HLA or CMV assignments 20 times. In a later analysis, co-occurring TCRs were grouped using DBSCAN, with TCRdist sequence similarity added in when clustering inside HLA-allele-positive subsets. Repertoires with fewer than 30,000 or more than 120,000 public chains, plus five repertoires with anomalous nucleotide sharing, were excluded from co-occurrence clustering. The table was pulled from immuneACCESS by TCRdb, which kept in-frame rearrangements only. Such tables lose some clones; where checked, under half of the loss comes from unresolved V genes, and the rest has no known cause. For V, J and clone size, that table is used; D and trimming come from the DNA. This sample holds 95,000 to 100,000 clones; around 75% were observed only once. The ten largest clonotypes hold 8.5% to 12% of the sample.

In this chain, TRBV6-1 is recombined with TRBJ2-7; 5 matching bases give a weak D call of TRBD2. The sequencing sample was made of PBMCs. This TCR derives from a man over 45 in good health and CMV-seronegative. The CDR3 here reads CASSAKGSSYEQYF. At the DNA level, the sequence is TGTGCCAGCAGTGCAAAAGGGAGCTCCTACGAGCAGTACTTC.